This TCR beta chain stems from a study of Tregs in tolerant kidney transplant recipients. General study findings and limits: In tolerant patients, donor-specific Tregs outgrew total Tregs, suggesting antigen-driven expansion. Changing PCR primers prevented nucleotide comparison between some patients' samples.

Measured with immunoSEQ multiplex PCR; TCRdb has only the in-frame clones, and not every one. This sample's table reports roughly 32,000 clones. Comments on this clone: Its antigen is not identified.

This clonotype was sampled from a human donor who received a combined kidney and bone marrow transplant. The source material was CD8+ T cells from blood, sampled before the transplant.

The CDR3 sequence is CASTTGFGTEAFF. Incomplete CDR3 DNA: TGTGCCAGCACTACAGGGTTCGGGACTGAA. This chain uses TRBV11-1 with TRBJ1-1; a weak D match, TRBD1 (6 bases). The CDR3 is cut off 3 residues early in the read; its end comes from the germline J gene. Per germline, CDR1 SGHAT and CDR2 FQDESV (reference sequence). V lost 7 bases to trimming and J lost 5 bases, with 14 bases between them. The CDR3 has 13 amino acids.